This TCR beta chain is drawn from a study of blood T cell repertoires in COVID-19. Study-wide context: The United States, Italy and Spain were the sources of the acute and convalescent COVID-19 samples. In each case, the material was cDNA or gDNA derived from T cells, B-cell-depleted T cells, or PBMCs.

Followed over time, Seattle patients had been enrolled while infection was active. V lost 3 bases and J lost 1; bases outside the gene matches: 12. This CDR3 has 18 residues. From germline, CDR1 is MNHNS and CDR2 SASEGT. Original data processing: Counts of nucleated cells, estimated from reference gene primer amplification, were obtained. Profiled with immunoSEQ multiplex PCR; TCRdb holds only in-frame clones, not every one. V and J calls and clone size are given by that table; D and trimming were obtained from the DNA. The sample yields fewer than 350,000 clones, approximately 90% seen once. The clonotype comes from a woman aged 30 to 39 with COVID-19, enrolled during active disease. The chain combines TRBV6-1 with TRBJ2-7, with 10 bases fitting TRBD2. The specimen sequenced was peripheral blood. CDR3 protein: CASSEFLAGVGNSYEQYF. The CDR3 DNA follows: TGTGCCAGCAGTGAGTTCCTAGCGGGAGTTGGTAATTCCTACGAGCAGTACTTC.